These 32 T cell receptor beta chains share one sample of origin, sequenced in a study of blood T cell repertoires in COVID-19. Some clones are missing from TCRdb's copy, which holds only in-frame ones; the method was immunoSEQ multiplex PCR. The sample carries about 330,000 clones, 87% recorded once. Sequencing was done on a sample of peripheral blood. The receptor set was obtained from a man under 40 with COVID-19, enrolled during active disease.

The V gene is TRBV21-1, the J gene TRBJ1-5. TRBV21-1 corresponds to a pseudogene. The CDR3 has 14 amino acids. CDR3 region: CASSKERRDQPQHF. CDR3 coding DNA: TGTGCCAGCAGCAAAGAGAGGCGGGATCAGCCCCAGCATTTT.

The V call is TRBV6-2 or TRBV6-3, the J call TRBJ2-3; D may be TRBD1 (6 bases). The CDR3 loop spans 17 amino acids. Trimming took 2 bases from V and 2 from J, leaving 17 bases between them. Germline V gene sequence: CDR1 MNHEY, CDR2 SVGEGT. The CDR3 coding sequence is TGTGCCAGCAGTTACGACCCTCTCAGGGGTACCACAGATACGCAGTATTTT. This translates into CASSYDPLRGTTDTQYF.

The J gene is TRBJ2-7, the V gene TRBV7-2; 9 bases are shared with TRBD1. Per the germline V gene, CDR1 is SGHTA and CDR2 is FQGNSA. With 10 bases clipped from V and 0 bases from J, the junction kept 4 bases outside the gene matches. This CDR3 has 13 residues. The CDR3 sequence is CATGTGSSYEQYF. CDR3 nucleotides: TGTGCCACCGGGACAGGGAGCTCCTACGAGCAGTACTTC.

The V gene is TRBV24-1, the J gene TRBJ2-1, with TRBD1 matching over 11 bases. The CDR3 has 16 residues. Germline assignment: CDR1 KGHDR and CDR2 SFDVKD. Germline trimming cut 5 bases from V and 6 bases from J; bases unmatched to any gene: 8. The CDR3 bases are TGTGCCACCAGTGGGGCGGGGACAGGGGGTTCCAATGAGCAGTTCTTC. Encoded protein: CATSGAGTGGSNEQFF.

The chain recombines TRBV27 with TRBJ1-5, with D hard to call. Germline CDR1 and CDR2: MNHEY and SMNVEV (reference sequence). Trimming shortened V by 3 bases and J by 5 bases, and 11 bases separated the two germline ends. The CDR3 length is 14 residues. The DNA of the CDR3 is TGTGCCAGCAGTTTCGATGGGCCCCATCAGCCCCAGCATTTT. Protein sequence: CASSFDGPHQPQHF.

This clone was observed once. CDR3 amino acids: CASSWGTGPESEQYF. In DNA, the CDR3 is TGTGCCAGCAGTTGGGGGACAGGGCCTGAGAGCGAGCAGTACTTC. V usage is TRBV6-5 and J usage is TRBJ2-7, with 9 bases that match TRBD1. The CDR3 spans 15 residues. V was clipped by 4 bases and J by 6 bases; unmatched bases: 10. The germline V gene has CDR1 MNHEY and CDR2 SVGAGI.

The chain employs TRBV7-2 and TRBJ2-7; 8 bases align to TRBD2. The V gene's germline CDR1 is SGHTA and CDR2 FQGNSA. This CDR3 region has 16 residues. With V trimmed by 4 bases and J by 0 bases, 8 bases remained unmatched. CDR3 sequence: CASSSRPGTSSYEQYF. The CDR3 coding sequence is TGTGCCAGCAGCTCCCGACCCGGGACTAGCTCCTACGAGCAGTACTTC.

CDR3 in DNA: TGTGCCAGCAGTGGTCCGCAGGGAAACGAGCAGTACTTC. Translation: CASSGPQGNEQYF. The V call is TRBV28, the J call TRBJ2-7; D might be TRBD1 (5 bases). V was pared by 5 bases and J by 5 bases, with 13 bases between. CDR3 length: 13 residues. Germline V gives CDR1 MDHEN, CDR2 SYDVKM.

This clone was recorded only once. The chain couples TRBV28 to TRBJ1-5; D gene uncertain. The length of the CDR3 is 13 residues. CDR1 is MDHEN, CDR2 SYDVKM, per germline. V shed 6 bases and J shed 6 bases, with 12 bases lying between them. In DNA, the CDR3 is TGTGCCAGCAGCCTTAGGACTATTCAGCCCCAGCATTTT. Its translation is CASSLRTIQPQHF.

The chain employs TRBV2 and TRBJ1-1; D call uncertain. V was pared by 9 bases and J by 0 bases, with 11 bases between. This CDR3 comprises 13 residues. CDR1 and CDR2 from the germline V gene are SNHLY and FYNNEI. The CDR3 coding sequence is TGTGCCAGGGGTACGGGGATGAACACTGAAGCTTTCTTT. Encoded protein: CARGTGMNTEAFF.

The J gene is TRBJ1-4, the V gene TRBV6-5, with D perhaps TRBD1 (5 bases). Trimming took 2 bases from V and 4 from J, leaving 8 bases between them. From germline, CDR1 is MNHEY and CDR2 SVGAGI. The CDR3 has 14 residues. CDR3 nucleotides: TGTGCCAGCAGTTACCTCGGGGGTAATGAAAAACTGTTTTTT. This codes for CASSYLGGNEKLFF.

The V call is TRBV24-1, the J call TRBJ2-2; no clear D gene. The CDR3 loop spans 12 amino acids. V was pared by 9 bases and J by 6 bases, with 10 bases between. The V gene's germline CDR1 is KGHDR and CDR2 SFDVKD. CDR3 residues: CATGLRAGELFF. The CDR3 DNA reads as TGTGCCACCGGGCTACGCGCCGGGGAGCTGTTTTTT.

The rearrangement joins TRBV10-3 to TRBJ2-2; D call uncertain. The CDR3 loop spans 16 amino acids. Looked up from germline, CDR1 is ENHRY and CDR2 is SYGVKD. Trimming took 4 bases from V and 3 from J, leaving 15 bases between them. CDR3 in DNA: TGTGCCATCAGTGCCTCTCACCCCCGGGACACCGGGGAGCTGTTTTTT. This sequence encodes CAISASHPRDTGELFF.

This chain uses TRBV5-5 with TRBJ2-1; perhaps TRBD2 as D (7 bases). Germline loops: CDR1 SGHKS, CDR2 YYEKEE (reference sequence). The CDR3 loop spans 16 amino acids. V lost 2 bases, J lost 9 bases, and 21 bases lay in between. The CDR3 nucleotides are TGTGCCAGCAGCTTTCGCGCATCGGGGGGCGAAGGTGAGCAGTTCTTC. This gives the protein CASSFRASGGEGEQFF.

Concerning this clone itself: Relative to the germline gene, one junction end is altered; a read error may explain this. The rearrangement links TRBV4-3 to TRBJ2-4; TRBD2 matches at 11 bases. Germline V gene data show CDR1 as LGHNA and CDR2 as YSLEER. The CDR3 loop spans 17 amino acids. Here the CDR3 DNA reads TGCGCCAGCAGCCAAGAAGGGACTAGCGGAGCCAAAGACATTCAGTACTTC. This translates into CASSQEGTSGAKDIQYF.

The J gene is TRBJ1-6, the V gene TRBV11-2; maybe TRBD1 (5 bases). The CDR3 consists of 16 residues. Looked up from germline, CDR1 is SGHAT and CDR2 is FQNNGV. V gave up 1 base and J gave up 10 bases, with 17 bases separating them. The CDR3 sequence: CASSLAGRGVGSPLHF. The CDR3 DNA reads TGTGCCAGCAGCTTAGCCGGGCGGGGGGTAGGATCACCCCTCCACTTT.

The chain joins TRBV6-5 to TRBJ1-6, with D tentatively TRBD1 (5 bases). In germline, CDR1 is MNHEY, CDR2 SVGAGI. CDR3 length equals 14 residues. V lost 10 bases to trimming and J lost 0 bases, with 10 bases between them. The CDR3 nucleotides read TGTGCCACAGGGAAGAGCTCCTATAATTCACCCCTCCACTTT. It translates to CATGKSSYNSPLHF.

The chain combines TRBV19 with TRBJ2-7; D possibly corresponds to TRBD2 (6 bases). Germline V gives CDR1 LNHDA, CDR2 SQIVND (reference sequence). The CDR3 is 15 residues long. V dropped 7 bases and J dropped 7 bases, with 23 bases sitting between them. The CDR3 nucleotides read TGTGCCAGTACCGGAGAGCAGGGACTTGGAAGGGAGCAGTACTTC. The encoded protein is CASTGEQGLGREQYF. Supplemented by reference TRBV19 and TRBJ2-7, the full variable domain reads DGGITQSPKYLFRKEGQNVTLSCEQNLNHDAMYWYRQDPGQGLRLIYYSQIVNDFQKGDIAEGYSVSREKKESFPLTVTSAQKNPTAFYLCASTGEQGLGREQYFGPGTRLTVT.

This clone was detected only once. This CDR3 is CASSDRQGASEKLFF. DNA for the CDR3: TGTGCCAGCAGTGATCGACAGGGGGCGAGTGAAAAACTGTTTTTT. The chain employs TRBV25-1 and TRBJ1-4, with 10 bases that match TRBD1. The trim removed 3 bases at V and 7 bases at J, leaving 5 bases unmatched. Germline lookup yields CDR1 MGHDK and CDR2 SYGVNS. The CDR3 loop spans 15 amino acids.

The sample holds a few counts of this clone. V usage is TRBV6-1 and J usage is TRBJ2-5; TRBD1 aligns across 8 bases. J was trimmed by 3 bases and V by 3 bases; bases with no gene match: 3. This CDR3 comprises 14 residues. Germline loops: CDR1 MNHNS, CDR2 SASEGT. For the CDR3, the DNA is TGTGCCAGCAGTGAGGGACAGGTTAAAGAGACCCAGTACTTC. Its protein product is CASSEGQVKETQYF.

CDR3 region: CASSSGQGRGYTF. CDR3 nucleotide sequence: TGTGCCAGCAGTTCGGGGCAGGGGAGAGGCTACACCTTC. The V call is TRBV6-5, the J call TRBJ1-2, with D maybe TRBD1 (6 bases). This CDR3 is built from 13 residues. Germline V gives CDR1 MNHEY, CDR2 SVGAGI. Trimming took 4 bases from V and 8 from J, leaving 14 bases between them.

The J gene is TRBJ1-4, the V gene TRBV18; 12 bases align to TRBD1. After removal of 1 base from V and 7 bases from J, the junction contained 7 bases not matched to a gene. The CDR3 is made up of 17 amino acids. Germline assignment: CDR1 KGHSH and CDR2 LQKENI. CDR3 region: CASSPQGTGGGGEKLFF. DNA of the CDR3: TGTGCCAGCTCACCACAGGGGACAGGGGGCGGCGGTGAAAAACTGTTTTTT. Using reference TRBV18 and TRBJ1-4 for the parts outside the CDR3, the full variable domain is NAGVMQNPRHLVRRRGQEARLRCSPMKGHSHVYWYRQLPEEGLKFMVYLQKENIIDESGMPKERFSAEFPKEGPSILRIQQVVRGDSAAYFCASSPQGTGGGGEKLFFGSGTQLSVL.

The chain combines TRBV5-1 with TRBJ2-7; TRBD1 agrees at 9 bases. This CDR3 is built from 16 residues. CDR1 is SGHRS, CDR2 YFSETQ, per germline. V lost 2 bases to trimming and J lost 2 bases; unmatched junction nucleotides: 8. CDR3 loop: CASSLVTGGTTYEQYF. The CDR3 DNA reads TGCGCCAGCAGCTTAGTTACAGGGGGCACGACCTACGAGCAGTACTTC. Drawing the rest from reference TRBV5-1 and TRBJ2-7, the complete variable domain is KAGVTQTPRYLIKTRGQQVTLSCSPISGHRSVSWYQQTPGQGLQFLFEYFSETQRNKGNFPGRFSGRQFSNSRSEMNVSTLELGDSALYLCASSLVTGGTTYEQYFGPGTRLTVT.

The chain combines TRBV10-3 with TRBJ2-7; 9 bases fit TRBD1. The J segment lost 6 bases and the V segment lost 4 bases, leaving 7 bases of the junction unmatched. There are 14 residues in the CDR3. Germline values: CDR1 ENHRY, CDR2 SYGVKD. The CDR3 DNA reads TGTGCCATCAGTGGGGGACAGGGCCCGGGCGAGCAGTACTTC. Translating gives CAISGGQGPGEQYF.

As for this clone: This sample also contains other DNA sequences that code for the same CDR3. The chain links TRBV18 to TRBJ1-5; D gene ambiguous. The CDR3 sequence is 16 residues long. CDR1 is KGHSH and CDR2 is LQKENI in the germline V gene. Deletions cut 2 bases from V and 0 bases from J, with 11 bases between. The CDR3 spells CASSPTGSYSNQPQHF. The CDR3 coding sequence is TGTGCCAGCTCACCAACGGGATCCTATAGCAATCAGCCCCAGCATTTT. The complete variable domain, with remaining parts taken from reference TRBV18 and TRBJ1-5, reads NAGVMQNPRHLVRRRGQEARLRCSPMKGHSHVYWYRQLPEEGLKFMVYLQKENIIDESGMPKERFSAEFPKEGPSILRIQQVVRGDSAAYFCASSPTGSYSNQPQHFGDGTRLSIL.

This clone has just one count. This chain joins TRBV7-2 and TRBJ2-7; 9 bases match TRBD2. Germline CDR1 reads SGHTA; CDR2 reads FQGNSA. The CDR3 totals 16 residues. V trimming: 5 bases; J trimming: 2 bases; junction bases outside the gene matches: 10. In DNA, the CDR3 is TGTGCCAGCAGCCTGACCCGGGCTAGCGGGGCCTACGAGCAGTACTTC. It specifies CASSLTRASGAYEQYF.

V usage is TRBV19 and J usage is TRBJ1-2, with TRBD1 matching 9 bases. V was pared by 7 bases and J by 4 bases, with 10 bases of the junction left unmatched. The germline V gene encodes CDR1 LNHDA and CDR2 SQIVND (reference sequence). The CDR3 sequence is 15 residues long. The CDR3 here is CASMPTGGWGYGYTF. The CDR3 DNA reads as TGTGCCAGTATGCCTACAGGGGGCTGGGGCTATGGCTACACCTTC.

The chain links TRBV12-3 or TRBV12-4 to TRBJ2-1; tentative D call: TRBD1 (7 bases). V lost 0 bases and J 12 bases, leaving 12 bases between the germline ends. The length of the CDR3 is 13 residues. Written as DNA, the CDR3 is TGTGCCAGCAGTTTAGCGCAGGGGGGTTGGCAGTTCTTC. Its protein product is CASSLAQGGWQFF.

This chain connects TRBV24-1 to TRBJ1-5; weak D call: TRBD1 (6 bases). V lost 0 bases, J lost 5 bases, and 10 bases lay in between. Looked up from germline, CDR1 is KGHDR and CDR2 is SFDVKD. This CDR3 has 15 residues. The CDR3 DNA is TGTGCCACCAGTGATTTGCAGGGGTTTTATCAGCCCCAGCATTTT. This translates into CATSDLQGFYQPQHF.

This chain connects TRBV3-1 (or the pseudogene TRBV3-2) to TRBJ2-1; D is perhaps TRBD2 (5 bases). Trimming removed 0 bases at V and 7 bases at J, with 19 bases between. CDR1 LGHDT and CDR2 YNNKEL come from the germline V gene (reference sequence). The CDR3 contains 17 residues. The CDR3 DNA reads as TGTGCCAGCAGCCAAGAGTCCCGGGGTGGTAGGTTAAATGAGCAGTTCTTC. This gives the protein CASSQESRGGRLNEQFF.

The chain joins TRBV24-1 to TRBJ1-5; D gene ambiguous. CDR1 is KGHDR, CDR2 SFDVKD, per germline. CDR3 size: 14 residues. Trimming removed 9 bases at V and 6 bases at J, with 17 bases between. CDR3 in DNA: TGTGCCACCGGAGCGTCGGGAATGAGTCAGCCCCAGCATTTT. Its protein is CATGASGMSQPQHF.

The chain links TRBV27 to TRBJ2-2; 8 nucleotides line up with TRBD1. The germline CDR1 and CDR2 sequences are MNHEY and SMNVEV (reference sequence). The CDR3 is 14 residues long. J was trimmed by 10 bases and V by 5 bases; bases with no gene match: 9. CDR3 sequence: CASSPYSGGLELFF. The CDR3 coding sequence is TGTGCCAGCAGTCCGTATTCAGGGGGCTTGGAGCTGTTTTTT.